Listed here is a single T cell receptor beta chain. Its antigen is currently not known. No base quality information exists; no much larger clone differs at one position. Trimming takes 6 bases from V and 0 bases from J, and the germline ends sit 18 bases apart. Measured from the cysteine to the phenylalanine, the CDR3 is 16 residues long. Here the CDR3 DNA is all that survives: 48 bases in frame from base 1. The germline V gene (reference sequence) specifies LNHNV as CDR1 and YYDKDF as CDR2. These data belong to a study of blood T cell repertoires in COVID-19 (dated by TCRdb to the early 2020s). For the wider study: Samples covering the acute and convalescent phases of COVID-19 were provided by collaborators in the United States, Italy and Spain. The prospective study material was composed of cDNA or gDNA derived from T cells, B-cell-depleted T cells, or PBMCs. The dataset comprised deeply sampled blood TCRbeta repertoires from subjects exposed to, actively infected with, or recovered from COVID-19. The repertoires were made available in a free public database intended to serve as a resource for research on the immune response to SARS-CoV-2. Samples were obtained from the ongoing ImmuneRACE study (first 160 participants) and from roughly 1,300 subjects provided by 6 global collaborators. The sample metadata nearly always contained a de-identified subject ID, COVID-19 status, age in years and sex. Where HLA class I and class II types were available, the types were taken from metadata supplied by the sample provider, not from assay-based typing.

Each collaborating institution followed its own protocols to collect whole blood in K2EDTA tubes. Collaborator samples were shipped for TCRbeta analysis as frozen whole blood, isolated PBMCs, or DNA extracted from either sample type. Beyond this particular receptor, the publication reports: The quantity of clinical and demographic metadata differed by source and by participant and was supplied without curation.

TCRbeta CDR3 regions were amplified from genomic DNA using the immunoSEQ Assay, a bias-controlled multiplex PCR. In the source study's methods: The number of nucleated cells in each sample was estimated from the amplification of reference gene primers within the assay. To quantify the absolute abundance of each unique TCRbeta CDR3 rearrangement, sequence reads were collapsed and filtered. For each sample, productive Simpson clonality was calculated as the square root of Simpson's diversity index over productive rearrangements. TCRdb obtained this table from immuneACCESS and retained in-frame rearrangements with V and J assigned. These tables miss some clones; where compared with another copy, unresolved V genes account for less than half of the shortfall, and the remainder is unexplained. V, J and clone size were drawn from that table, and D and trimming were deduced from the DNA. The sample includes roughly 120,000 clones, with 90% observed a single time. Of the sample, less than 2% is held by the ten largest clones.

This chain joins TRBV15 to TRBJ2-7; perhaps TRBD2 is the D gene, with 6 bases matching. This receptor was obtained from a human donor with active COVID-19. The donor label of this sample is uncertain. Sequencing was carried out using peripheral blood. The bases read TGTGCCACCAGTCTTTCCGGGACTGGGAGCTCCTACGAGCAGTACTTC. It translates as CATSLSGTGSSYEQYF.